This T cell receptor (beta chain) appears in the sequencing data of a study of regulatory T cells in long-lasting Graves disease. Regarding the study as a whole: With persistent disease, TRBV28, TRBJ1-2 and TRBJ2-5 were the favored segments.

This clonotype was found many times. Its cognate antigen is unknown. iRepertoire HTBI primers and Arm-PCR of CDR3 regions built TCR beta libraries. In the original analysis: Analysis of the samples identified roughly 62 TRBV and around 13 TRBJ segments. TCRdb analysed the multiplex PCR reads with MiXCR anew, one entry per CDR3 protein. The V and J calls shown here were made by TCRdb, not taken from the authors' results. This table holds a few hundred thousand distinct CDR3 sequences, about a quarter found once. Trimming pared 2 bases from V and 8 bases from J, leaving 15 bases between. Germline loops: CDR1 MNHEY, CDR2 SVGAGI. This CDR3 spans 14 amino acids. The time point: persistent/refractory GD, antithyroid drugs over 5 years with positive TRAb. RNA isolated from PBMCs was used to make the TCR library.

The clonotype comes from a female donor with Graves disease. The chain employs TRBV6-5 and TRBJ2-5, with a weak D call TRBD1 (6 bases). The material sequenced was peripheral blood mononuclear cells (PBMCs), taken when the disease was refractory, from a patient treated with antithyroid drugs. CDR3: CASSYGQHGVTQYF. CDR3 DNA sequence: TGTGCCAGCAGTTACGGACAGCACGGGGTAACCCAGTACTTC.